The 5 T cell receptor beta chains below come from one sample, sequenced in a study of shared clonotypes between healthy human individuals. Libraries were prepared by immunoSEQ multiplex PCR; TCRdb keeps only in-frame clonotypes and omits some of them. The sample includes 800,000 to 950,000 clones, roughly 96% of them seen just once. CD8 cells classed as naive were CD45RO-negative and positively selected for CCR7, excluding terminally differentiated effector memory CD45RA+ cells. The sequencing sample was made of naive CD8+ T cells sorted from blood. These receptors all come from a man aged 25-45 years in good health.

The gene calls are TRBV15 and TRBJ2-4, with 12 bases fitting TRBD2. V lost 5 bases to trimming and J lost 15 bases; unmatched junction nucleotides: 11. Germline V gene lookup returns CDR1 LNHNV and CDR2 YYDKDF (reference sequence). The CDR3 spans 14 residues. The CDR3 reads CATSQGLAGGRWYF. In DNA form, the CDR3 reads TGTGCCACCAGCCAGGGACTAGCGGGTGGGCGATGGTACTTC.

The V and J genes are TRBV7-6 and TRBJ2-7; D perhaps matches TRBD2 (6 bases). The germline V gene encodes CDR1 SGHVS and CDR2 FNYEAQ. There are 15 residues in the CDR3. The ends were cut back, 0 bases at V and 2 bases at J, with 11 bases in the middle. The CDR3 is CASSLAGGNPYEQYF. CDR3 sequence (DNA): TGTGCCAGCAGCTTAGCCGGCGGGAACCCCTACGAGCAGTACTTC.

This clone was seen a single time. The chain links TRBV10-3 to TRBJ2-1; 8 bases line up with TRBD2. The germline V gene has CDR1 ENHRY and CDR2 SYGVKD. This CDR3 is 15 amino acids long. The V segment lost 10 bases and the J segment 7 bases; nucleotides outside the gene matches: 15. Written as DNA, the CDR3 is TGTGCCACCCCGGGAGGCGGACTAGCCGAAAATGAGCAGTTCTTC. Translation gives CATPGGGLAENEQFF.

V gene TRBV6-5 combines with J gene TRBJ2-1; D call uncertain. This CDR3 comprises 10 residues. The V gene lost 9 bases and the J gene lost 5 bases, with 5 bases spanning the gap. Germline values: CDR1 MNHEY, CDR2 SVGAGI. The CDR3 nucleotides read TGTGCCAGTGGGGACAATGAGCAGTTCTTC. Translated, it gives CASGDNEQFF.

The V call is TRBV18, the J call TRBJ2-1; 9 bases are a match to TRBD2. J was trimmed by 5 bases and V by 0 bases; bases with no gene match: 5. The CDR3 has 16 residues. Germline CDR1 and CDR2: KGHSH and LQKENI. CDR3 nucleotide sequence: TGTGCCAGCTCACCACCTTTAGCGGGAGCGCACAATGAGCAGTTCTTC. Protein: CASSPPLAGAHNEQFF.